This T cell receptor beta chain appears in the sequencing data of a study of blood T cell repertoires in COVID-19. Losses at the gene ends were 5 bases for V and 6 bases for J; bases not matched to a gene: 4. Germline loops: CDR1 LNHDA, CDR2 SQIVND (reference sequence). There are 15 residues in the CDR3. Under the authors' procedure: Scientists estimated how many nucleated cells there were by amplifying reference gene primers. The method was immunoSEQ multiplex PCR; TCRdb's version includes in-frame clones alone and lacks a portion of them. V, J and clone size derive from that table, while D and trimming were established from the DNA sequence. The sample holds about 55,000 clones; 80% to 85% are singletons and the top ten take roughly 6.4%.

The source material was peripheral blood. The genes are TRBV19 and TRBJ1-6; 10 positions agree with TRBD1. The origin of this receptor is a human donor in a cohort sampled during active or convalescent COVID-19. The CDR3 reads CASSPRQGANSPLHF. In DNA, the CDR3 is TGTGCCAGTAGTCCAAGACAGGGGGCTAATTCACCCCTCCACTTT.